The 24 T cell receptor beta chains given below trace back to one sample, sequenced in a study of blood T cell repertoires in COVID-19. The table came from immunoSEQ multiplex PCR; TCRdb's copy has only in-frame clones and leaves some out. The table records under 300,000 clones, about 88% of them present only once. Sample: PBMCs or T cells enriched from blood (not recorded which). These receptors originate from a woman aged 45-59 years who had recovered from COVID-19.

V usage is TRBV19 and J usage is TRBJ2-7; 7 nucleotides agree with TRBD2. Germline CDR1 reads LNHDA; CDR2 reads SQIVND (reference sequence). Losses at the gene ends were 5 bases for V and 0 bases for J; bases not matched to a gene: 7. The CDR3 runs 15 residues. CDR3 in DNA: TGTGCCAGTAGTCTGGGACTACTTAGCTCCTACGAGCAGTACTTC. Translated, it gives CASSLGLLSSYEQYF.

The CDR3 nucleotides read TGCGCCAGCAGCTTAGGGACAGGGGGCGCAGGTACAGATACGCAGTATTTT. Translated: CASSLGTGGAGTDTQYF. The rearrangement uses TRBV5-1 and TRBJ2-3, with 12 nucleotides matching TRBD1. Germline CDR1 reads SGHRS; CDR2 reads YFSETQ. Trimming removed 2 bases from V and 3 bases from J; junction bases left unmatched: 7. This CDR3 comprises 17 residues. Looking up the rest from reference TRBV5-1 and TRBJ2-3 gives the full variable domain: KAGVTQTPRYLIKTRGQQVTLSCSPISGHRSVSWYQQTPGQGLQFLFEYFSETQRNKGNFPGRFSGRQFSNSRSEMNVSTLELGDSALYLCASSLGTGGAGTDTQYFGPGTRLTVL.

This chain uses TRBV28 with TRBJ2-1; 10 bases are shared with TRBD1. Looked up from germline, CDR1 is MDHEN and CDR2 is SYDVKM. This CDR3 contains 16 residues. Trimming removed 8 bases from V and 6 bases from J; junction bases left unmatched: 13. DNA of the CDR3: TGTGCCAGCTGGAGTGGCGGGACAGGGGCATTCAATGAGCAGTTCTTC. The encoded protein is CASWSGGTGAFNEQFF. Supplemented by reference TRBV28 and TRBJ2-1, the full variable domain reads DVKVTQSSRYLVKRTGEKVFLECVQDMDHENMFWYRQDPGLGLRLIYFSYDVKMKEKGDIPEGYSVSREKKERFSLILESASTNQTSMYLCASWSGGTGAFNEQFFGPGTRLTVL.

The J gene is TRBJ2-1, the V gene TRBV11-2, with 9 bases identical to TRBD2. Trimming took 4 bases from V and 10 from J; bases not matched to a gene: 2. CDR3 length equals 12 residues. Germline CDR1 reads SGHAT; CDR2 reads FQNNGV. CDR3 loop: CASSSGTSEQFF. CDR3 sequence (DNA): TGTGCCAGCAGCTCCGGGACTAGCGAGCAGTTCTTC.

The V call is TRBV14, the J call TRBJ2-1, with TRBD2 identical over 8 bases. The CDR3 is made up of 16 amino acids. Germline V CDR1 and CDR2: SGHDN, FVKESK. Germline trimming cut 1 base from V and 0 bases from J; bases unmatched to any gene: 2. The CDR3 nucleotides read TGTGCCAGCAGCCAAGTGAGCGGGAGCTCCTACAATGAGCAGTTCTTC. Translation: CASSQVSGSSYNEQFF.

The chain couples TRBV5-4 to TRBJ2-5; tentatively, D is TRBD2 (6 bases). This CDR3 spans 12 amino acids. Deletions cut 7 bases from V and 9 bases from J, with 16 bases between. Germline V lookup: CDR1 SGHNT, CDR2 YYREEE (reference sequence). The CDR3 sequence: CASSPAGQAQYF. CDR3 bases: TGTGCCAGCTCCCCCGCGGGGCAGGCCCAGTACTTC.

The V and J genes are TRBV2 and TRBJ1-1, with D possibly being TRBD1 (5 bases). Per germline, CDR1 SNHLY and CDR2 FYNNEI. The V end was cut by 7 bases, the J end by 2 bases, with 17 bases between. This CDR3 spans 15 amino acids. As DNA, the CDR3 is TGTGCCAGCATACTGACAGAGACTTTTAACACTGAAGCTTTCTTT. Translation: CASILTETFNTEAFF.

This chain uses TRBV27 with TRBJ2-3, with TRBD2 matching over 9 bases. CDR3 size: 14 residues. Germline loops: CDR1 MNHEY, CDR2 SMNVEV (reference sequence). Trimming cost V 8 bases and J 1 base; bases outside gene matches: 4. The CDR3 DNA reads TGTGCCAGCCAGCGGGAGGACGGCACAGATACGCAGTATTTT. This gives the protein CASQREDGTDTQYF.

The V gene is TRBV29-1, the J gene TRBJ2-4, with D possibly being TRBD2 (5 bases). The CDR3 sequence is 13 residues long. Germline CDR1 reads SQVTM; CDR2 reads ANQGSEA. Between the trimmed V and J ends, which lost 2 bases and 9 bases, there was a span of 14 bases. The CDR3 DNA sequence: TGCAGCGTTGAAAGACCGGAGGTCGGCATTCAGTACTTC. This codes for CSVERPEVGIQYF.

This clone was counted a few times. DNA for the CDR3: TGCGCCAGCAGCGAGACCGGGACAGCTAACTATGGCTACACCTTC. This encodes CASSETGTANYGYTF. The J gene is TRBJ1-2, the V gene TRBV4-1; 7 positions agree with TRBD1. Germline assignment: CDR1 MGHRA and CDR2 YSYEKL. J was trimmed by 0 bases and V by 5 bases; bases with no gene match: 6. This CDR3 region has 15 residues.

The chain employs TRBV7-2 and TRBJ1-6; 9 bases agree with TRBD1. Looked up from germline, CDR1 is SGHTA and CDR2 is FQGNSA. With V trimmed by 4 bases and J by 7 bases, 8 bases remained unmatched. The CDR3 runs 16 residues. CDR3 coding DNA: TGTGCCAGCAGCTCTCAACCGGGACAGGGAAATTCACCCCTCCACTTT. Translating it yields CASSSQPGQGNSPLHF.

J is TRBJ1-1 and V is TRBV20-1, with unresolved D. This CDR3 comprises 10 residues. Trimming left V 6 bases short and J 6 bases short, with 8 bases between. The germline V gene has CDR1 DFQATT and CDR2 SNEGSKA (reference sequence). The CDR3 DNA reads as TGCAGTGCCGAGGGTGCTGAAGCTTTCTTT. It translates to CSAEGAEAFF.

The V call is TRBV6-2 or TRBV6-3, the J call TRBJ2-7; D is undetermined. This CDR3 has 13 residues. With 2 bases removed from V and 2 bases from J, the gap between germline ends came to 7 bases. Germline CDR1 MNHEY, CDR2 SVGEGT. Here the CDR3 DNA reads TGTGCCAGCAGTTACGGAGTCGCCTACGAGCAGTACTTC. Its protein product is CASSYGVAYEQYF.

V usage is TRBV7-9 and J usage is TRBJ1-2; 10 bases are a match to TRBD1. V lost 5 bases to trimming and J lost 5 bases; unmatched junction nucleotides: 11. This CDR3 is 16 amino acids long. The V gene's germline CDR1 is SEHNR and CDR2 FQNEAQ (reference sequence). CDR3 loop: CASSRQGTGDGYGYTF. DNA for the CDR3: TGTGCCAGCAGCCGCCAAGGGACAGGGGACGGGTATGGCTACACCTTC.

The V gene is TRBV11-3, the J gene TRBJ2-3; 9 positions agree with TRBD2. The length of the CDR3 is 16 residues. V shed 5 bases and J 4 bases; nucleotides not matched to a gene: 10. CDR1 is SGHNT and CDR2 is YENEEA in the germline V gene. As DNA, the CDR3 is TGTGCCAGCAGCCGAGGCGGCGGGAGGGGGGCAGATACGCAGTATTTT. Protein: CASSRGGGRGADTQYF.

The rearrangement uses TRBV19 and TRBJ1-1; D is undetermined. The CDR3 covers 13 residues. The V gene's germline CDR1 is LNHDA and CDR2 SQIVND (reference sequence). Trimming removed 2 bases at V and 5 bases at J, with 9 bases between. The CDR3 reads CASSIQEVTEAFF. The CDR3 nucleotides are TGTGCCAGTAGTATACAGGAGGTAACTGAAGCTTTCTTT. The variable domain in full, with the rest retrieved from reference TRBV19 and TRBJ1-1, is DGGITQSPKYLFRKEGQNVTLSCEQNLNHDAMYWYRQDPGQGLRLIYYSQIVNDFQKGDIAEGYSVSREKKESFPLTVTSAQKNPTAFYLCASSIQEVTEAFFGQGTRLTVV.

In DNA form, the CDR3 reads TGTGCCAGCATCGAAGTGGGGGGAGGACAGCCCCAGCATTTT. Translating gives CASIEVGGGQPQHF. The rearrangement joins TRBV27 to TRBJ1-5; possibly TRBD1 for D (5 bases). The germline CDR1 and CDR2 sequences are MNHEY and SMNVEV (reference sequence). V lost 7 bases and J 7 bases, leaving 17 bases between the germline ends. This CDR3 is 14 amino acids long.

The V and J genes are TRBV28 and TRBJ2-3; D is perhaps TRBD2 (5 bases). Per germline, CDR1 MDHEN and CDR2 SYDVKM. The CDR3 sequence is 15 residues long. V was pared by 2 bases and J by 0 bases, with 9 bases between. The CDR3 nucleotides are TGTGCCAGCAGTTTAGAGCGGCCTAGCACAGATACGCAGTATTTT. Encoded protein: CASSLERPSTDTQYF.

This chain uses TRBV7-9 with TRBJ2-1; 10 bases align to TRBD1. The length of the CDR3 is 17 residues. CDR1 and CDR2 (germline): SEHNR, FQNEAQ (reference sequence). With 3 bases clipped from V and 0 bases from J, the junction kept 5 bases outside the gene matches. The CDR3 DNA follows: TGTGCCAGCAGCTTCCCCGGGACAGGGGACTCCTACAATGAGCAGTTCTTC. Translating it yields CASSFPGTGDSYNEQFF.

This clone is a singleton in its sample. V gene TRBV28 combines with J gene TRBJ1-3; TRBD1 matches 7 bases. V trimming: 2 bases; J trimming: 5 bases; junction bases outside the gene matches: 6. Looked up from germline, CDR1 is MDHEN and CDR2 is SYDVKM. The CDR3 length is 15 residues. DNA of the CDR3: TGTGCCAGCAGTTTACAGGGGGGAATTAGAAACACCATATATTTT. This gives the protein CASSLQGGIRNTIYF.

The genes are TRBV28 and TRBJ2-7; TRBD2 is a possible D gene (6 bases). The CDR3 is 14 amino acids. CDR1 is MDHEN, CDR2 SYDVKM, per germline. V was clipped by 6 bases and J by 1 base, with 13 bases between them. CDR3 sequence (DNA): TGTGCCAGCAGCCTCGTTAGCGGATCCTACGAGCAGTACTTC. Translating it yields CASSLVSGSYEQYF.

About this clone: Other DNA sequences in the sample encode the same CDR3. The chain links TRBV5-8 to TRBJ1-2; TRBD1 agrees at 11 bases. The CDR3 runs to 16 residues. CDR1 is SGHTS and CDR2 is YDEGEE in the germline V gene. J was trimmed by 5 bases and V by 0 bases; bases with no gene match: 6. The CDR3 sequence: CASSLVTGTGGYGYTF. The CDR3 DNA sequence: TGTGCCAGCAGCTTGGTCACCGGGACAGGGGGATATGGCTACACCTTC.

The CDR3 region is CASSPSGQGYGYTF. CDR3 DNA: TGCGCCAGCAGCCCCAGCGGACAGGGCTATGGCTACACCTTC. The chain couples TRBV5-1 to TRBJ1-2; TRBD1 matches 8 bases. The V gene end was trimmed by 4 bases and the J gene end by 4 bases; junction bases not matched to a gene: 6. Germline lookup yields CDR1 SGHRS and CDR2 YFSETQ. This CDR3 contains 14 residues.

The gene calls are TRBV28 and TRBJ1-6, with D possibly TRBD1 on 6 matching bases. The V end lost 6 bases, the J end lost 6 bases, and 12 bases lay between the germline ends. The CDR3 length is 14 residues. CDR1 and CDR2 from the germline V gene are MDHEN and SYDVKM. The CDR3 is CASRTGTLNSPLHF. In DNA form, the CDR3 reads TGTGCCAGCAGAACCGGGACACTTAATTCACCCCTCCACTTT. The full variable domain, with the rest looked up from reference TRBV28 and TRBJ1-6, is DVKVTQSSRYLVKRTGEKVFLECVQDMDHENMFWYRQDPGLGLRLIYFSYDVKMKEKGDIPEGYSVSREKKERFSLILESASTNQTSMYLCASRTGTLNSPLHFGNGTRLTVT.